This T cell receptor (beta chain) was obtained from a study of early T cells in non-severe SARS-CoV-2 infection. Turning to the study itself: It was bulk RNA from unsorted whole blood that was sequenced, and the chains were unpaired.

V was clipped by 4 bases and J by 4 bases; unmatched bases: 9. The CDR3 runs 15 residues. Germline V gene lookup returns CDR1 MGHRA and CDR2 YSYEKL. TCRdb itself ran the 5' RACE reads through MiXCR, one entry per CDR3 protein. The sample carries under 45,000 distinct CDR3 sequences, roughly 5.4% recorded once. This clonotype was found many times. Its antigen remains unknown. Study-level results: VDJdb-based annotation leaned toward anti-spike CD8 responses and missed private and CD4 specificities.

This receptor was taken from an adult who was a healthcare worker with PCR-confirmed SARS-CoV-2 infection or an uninfected control (not recorded which). The sample here was whole blood, taken at baseline. The V and J genes are TRBV4-1 and TRBJ1-2, with 7 bases aligning to TRBD1. The CDR3 nucleotides are TGCGCCAGCAGCCCCTCCGACAGGGAGGCCTATGGCTACACCTTC. Residues: CASSPSDREAYGYTF.